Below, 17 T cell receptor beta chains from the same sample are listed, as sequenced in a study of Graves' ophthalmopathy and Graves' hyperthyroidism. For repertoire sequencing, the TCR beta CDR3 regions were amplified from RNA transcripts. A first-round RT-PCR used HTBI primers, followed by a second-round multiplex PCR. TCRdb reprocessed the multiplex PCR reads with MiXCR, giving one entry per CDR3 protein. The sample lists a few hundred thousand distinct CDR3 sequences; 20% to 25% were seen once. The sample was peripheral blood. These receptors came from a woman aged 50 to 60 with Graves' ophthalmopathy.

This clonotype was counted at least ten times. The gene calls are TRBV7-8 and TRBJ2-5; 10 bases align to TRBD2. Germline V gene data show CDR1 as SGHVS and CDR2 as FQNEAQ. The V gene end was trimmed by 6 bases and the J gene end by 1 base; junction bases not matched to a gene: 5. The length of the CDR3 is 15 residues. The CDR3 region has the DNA TGTGCCAGCAGACGGACTAGCGGACTCCAAGAGACCCAGTACTTC. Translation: CASRRTSGLQETQYF.

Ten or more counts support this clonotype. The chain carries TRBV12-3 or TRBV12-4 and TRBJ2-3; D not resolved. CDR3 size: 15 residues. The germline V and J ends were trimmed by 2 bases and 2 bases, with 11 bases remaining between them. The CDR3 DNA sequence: TGTGCCAGCAGTTTAAGAAGGGTCCTCACAGATACGCAGTATTTT. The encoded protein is CASSLRRVLTDTQYF.

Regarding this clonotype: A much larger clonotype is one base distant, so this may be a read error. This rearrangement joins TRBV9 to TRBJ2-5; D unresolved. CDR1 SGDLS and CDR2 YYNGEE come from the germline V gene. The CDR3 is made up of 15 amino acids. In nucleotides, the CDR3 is TGTTCCAGCAGCGTTAGGGCTCTACCCCAAGAGACCCAGTACTTC. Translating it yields CSSSVRALPQETQYF.

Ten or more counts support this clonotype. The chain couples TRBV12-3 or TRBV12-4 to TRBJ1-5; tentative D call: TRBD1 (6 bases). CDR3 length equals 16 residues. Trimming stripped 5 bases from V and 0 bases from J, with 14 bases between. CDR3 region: CASSRRTDPSNQPQHF. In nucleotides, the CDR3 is TGTGCCAGCAGTCGTCGGACAGACCCTAGCAATCAGCCCCAGCATTTT.

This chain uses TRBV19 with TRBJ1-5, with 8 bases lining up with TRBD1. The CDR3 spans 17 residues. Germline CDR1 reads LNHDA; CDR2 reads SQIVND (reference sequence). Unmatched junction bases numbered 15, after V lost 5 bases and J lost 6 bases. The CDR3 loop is CASSATLTGAVGQPQHF. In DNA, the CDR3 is TGTGCCAGTAGTGCAACCCTGACAGGGGCGGTGGGTCAGCCCCAGCATTTT.

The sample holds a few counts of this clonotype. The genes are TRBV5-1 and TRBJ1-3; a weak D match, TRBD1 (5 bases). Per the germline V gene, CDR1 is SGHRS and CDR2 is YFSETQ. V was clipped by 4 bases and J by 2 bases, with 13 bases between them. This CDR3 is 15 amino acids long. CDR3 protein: CASSPSGGTGNTIYF. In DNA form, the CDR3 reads TGCGCCAGCAGCCCCTCGGGGGGGACTGGAAACACCATATATTTT.

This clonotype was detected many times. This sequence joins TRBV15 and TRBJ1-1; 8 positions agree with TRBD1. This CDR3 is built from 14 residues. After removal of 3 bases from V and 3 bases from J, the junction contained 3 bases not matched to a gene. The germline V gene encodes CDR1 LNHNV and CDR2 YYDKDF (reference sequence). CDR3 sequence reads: CATSRLQGDTEAFF. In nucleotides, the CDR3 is TGTGCCACCAGCAGGCTACAGGGGGACACTGAAGCTTTCTTT.

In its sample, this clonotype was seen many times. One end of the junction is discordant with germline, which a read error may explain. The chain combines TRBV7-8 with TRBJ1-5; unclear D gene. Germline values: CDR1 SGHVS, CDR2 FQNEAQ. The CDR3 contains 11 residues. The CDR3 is CASSLGGPRHF. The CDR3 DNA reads TGTGCCAGCAGCTTAGGCGGCCCCCGGCATTTT.

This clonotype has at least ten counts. For the CDR3, the DNA is TGCGCCAGCAGCTTGGAGGGCGACTCCTACGAGCAGTACTTC. It translates to CASSLEGDSYEQYF. The chain uses TRBV5-1 and TRBJ2-7; D is unclear. The CDR3 contains 14 residues. The V end was cut by 0 bases, the J end by 0 bases, with 7 bases between. CDR1 is SGHRS, CDR2 YFSETQ, per germline.

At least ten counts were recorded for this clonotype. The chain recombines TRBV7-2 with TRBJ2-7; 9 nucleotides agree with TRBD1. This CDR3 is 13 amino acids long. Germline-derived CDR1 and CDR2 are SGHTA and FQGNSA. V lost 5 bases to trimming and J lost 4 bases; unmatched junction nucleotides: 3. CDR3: CASSKDRGYEQYF. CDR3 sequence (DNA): TGTGCCAGCAGCAAGGACAGGGGTTACGAGCAGTACTTC.

CDR3 amino acids: CASSARGGALEQYF. CDR3 bases: TGTGCCAGCAGCGCTAGAGGCGGGGCGTTGGAGCAGTACTTC. The rearrangement joins TRBV9 to TRBJ2-7, with a tentative D call TRBD2 (6 bases). The V end was cut by 3 bases, the J end by 7 bases, with 17 bases between. The V gene's germline CDR1 is SGDLS and CDR2 YYNGEE. The CDR3 extends over 14 amino acids.

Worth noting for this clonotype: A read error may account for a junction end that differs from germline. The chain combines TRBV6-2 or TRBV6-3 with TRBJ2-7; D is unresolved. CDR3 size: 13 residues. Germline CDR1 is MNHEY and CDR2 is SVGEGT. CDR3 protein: CATSAPDKLQQYF. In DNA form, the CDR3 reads TGTGCCACCAGTGCCCCAGACAAGCTGCAGCAGTACTTC.

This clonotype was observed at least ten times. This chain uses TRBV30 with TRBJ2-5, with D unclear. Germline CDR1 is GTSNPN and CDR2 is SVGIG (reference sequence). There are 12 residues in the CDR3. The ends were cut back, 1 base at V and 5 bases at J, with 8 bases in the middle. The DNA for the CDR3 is TGTGCCTGGAGTGAGTTGGGGGAGACCCAGTACTTC. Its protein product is CAWSELGETQYF.

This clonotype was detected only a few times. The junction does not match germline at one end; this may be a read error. The CDR3 DNA follows: TGTGCCAGCAGCCAGACTACCTACGAGCAGCACTTC. It is translated as CASSQTTYEQHF. The J gene is TRBJ2-7, the V gene TRBV6-1; tentatively, D is TRBD2 (5 bases). This CDR3 spans 12 amino acids. The germline V gene has CDR1 MNHNS and CDR2 SASEGT.

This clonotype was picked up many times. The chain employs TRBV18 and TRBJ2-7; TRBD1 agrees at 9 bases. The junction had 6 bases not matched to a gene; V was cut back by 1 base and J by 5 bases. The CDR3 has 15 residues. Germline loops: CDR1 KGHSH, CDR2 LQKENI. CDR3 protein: CASSPLRDRAHEQYF. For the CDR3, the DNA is TGTGCCAGCTCACCACTCCGGGACAGGGCCCACGAGCAGTACTTC.

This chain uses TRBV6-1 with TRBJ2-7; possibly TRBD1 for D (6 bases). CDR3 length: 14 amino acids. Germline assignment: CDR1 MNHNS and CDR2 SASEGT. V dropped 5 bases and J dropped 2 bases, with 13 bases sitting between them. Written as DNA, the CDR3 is TGTGCCAGCAGTCCCGGGACAATTACCTACGAGCAGTACTTC. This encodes CASSPGTITYEQYF.

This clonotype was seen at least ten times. The CDR3 DNA sequence: TGTGCCAGCAGCGAAGGACTAACCTACGAGCAGTACTTC. This gives the protein CASSEGLTYEQYF. The chain couples TRBV7-9 to TRBJ2-7; a weak D match, TRBD2 (6 bases). With 5 bases removed from V and 2 bases from J, the gap between germline ends came to 10 bases. CDR3 size: 13 residues. The germline gives CDR1 SEHNR, CDR2 FQNEAQ (reference sequence).